This T cell receptor (beta chain) stems from a study of OX40 agonist ivuxolimab in advanced cancers. Germline V lookup: CDR1 SGHVS, CDR2 FNYEAQ. CDR3 length: 12 residues. The germline V and J ends were trimmed by 2 bases and 6 bases, with 8 bases remaining between them. Clones were read by immunoSEQ multiplex PCR, and TCRdb kept only the in-frame ones, dropping some. This sample has over 75,000 clones, with under 95% found just once. In its sample, this clone was seen once. The sequence came from an adult with an advanced solid tumor such as melanoma, head and neck, liver or kidney cancer. V gene TRBV7-6 combines with J gene TRBJ2-7; D possibly uses TRBD1 or TRBD2 (5 bases each). The source material was CD4+ or CD8+ T cells sorted from blood, sampled in a trial of the OX40 agonist ivuxolimab. CDR3 nucleotides: TGTGCCAGCAGCTTACGGGGACGCGAGCAGTACTTC. The encoded protein is CASSLRGREQYF.